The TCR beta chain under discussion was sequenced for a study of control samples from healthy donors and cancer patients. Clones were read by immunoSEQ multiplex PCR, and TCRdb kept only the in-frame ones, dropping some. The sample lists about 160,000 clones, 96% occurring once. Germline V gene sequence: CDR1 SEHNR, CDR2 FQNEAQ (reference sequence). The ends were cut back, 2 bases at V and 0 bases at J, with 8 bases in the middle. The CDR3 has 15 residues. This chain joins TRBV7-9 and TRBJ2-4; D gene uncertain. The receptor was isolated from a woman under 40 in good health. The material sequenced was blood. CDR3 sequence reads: CASSLTLLAKNIQYF. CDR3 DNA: TGTGCCAGCAGCTTAACCTTACTAGCCAAAAACATTCAGTACTTC.